These 25 T cell receptor beta chains were all obtained from the same sample, sequenced in a study of blood T cell repertoires in COVID-19 (dated by TCRdb to 2020 to 2021). The library relied on the immunoSEQ multiplex PCR assay. TCRdb stores this immuneACCESS table with in-frame sequences only. Part of the clones is absent; in the studies checked, under half of the shortfall reflects unresolved V genes, and no reason is known for the rest. The sample table contains about 78,000 clones; only one count was recorded for 75% to 95% of them. The top ten clonotypes cover 0.7% to 0.9% of the sample. Sequencing input: peripheral blood. All receptors derive from a woman of 80 years or more with acute or convalescent COVID-19.

J is TRBJ2-1 and V is TRBV7-3; TRBD2 matches 7 bases. The CDR3 contains 15 residues. Trimming took 2 bases from V and 2 from J; bases not matched to a gene: 3. Germline V gene lookup returns CDR1 SGHTA and CDR2 FQGTGA. The CDR3 DNA sequence: TGTGCCAGCAGCTTAGGCGGGGGAGCCTACAATGAGCAGTTCTTC. It codes for CASSLGGGAYNEQFF. The whole variable domain, filled in from reference TRBV7-3 and TRBJ2-1, reads GAGVSQTPSNKVTEKGKYVELRCDPISGHTALYWYRQSLGQGPEFLIYFQGTGAADDSGLPNDRFFAVRPEGSVSTLKIQRTERGDSAVYLCASSLGGGAYNEQFFGPGTRLTVL.

The rearrangement links TRBV7-2 to TRBJ2-7; 10 positions agree with TRBD2. After removal of 6 bases from V and 6 bases from J, the junction contained 8 bases not matched to a gene. The CDR3 totals 14 residues. Per germline, CDR1 SGHTA and CDR2 FQGNSA. The CDR3 here is CASSRAGGSGEQYF. The CDR3 DNA follows: TGTGCCAGCAGTAGAGCGGGGGGGAGCGGCGAGCAGTACTTC.

The chain has TRBV7-8 and TRBJ2-2; 7 bases agree with TRBD1. Per the germline V gene, CDR1 is SGHVS and CDR2 is FQNEAQ. The CDR3 covers 16 residues. V dropped 5 bases and J dropped 4; count of bases not matched to a gene: 10. The CDR3 bases are TGTGCCAGCAGCGCGAATACAGGGGTTGTCACCGGGGAGCTGTTTTTT. Its translation is CASSANTGVVTGELFF.

This chain links TRBV19 with TRBJ2-3; 7 bases agree with TRBD1. CDR1 is LNHDA, CDR2 SQIVND, per germline (reference sequence). V lost 5 bases and J lost 1; bases outside the gene matches: 6. This CDR3 contains 15 residues. CDR3 protein: CASSVRDRRTDTQYF. The DNA for the CDR3 is TGTGCCAGTAGTGTCCGGGACAGACGCACAGATACGCAGTATTTT.

The J gene is TRBJ2-5, the V gene TRBV5-1, with 10 bases fitting TRBD2. V was pared by 1 base and J by 2 bases, with 8 bases of the junction left unmatched. CDR1 SGHRS and CDR2 YFSETQ come from the germline V gene. This CDR3 has 17 amino acids. Written as DNA, the CDR3 is TGCGCCAGCAGCTTGAGCCCTCTACTAGCGGGGCAAGAGACCCAGTACTTC. Translation: CASSLSPLLAGQETQYF. Based on the CDR3 plus reference TRBV5-1 and TRBJ2-5, the full variable domain is KAGVTQTPRYLIKTRGQQVTLSCSPISGHRSVSWYQQTPGQGLQFLFEYFSETQRNKGNFPGRFSGRQFSNSRSEMNVSTLELGDSALYLCASSLSPLLAGQETQYFGPGTRLLVL.

The chain couples TRBV18 to TRBJ1-1, with 7 nucleotides matching TRBD1. The CDR3 covers 13 residues. The germline gives CDR1 KGHSH, CDR2 LQKENI. V shed 8 bases and J 0 bases; nucleotides not matched to a gene: 3. Written as DNA, the CDR3 is TGTGCCAGCACCGGGACAGTGAACACTGAAGCTTTCTTT. It encodes CASTGTVNTEAFF.

The rearrangement uses TRBV20-1 and TRBJ1-2; D is unresolved. This CDR3 comprises 11 residues. Germline V gives CDR1 DFQATT, CDR2 SNEGSKA (reference sequence). Deletions cut 5 bases from V and 5 bases from J, with 9 bases between. Written as DNA, the CDR3 is TGCAGTGCTCCCCTAATTTATGGCTACACCTTC. Residues: CSAPLIYGYTF.

This clone was observed a handful of times. V is TRBV18 and J is TRBJ2-7; 7 bases fit TRBD1. Germline lookup yields CDR1 KGHSH and CDR2 LQKENI. The CDR3 is made up of 14 amino acids. Losses at the gene ends were 3 bases for V and 7 bases for J; bases not matched to a gene: 9. The CDR3 sequence is CASSPDRSQGEQYF. The DNA of the CDR3 is TGTGCCAGCTCACCGGACAGGTCCCAGGGTGAGCAGTACTTC.

The V gene is TRBV18, the J gene TRBJ1-2; tentatively, D is TRBD1 (5 bases). This CDR3 region has 13 residues. Trimming cost V 2 bases and J 4 bases, with 8 bases left between them. CDR1 is KGHSH, CDR2 LQKENI, per germline. The CDR3 DNA sequence: TGTGCCAGCTCACCAGACAGCTCCTATGGCTACACCTTC. Amino acids: CASSPDSSYGYTF.

The rearrangement joins TRBV19 to TRBJ2-5, with 8 bases fitting TRBD2. Germline V gene sequence: CDR1 LNHDA, CDR2 SQIVND (reference sequence). The V and J ends lost 4 bases and 5 bases, in that order; junction bases with no gene match: 12. The CDR3 consists of 16 residues. The CDR3: CASSTALAGGMETQYF. Written as DNA, the CDR3 is TGTGCCAGTAGTACCGCGCTGGCGGGGGGTATGGAGACCCAGTACTTC.

V usage is TRBV6-1 and J usage is TRBJ2-6; no firm D call. This CDR3 region has 15 residues. Germline V gene lookup returns CDR1 MNHNS and CDR2 SASEGT. Trimming cost V 2 bases and J 4 bases, with 9 bases left between them. The chain's CDR3 is CASSESMLGANVLTF. CDR3 bases: TGTGCCAGCAGTGAATCTATGCTCGGGGCCAACGTCCTGACTTTC.

The chain employs TRBV28 and TRBJ1-1; D not certain. The CDR3 contains 14 residues. V lost 8 bases and J 2 bases, leaving 15 bases between the germline ends. From germline, CDR1 is MDHEN and CDR2 SYDVKM. CDR3 coding DNA: TGTGCCAGCGTAAATGACAAAGCCAACACTGAAGCTTTCTTT. As protein: CASVNDKANTEAFF. The whole variable domain, remainder taken from reference TRBV28 and TRBJ1-1, is DVKVTQSSRYLVKRTGEKVFLECVQDMDHENMFWYRQDPGLGLRLIYFSYDVKMKEKGDIPEGYSVSREKKERFSLILESASTNQTSMYLCASVNDKANTEAFFGQGTRLTVV.

The chain combines TRBV6-5 with TRBJ1-2, with D perhaps matching TRBD1 (5 bases). Looked up from germline, CDR1 is MNHEY and CDR2 is SVGAGI. V lost 2 bases, J lost 6 bases, and 13 bases lay in between. This CDR3 is built from 14 residues. In DNA, the CDR3 is TGTGCCAGCAGTTACGGGCGCGGGGGGAATGGCTACACCTTC. This sequence encodes CASSYGRGGNGYTF.

The chain employs TRBV19 and TRBJ2-2, with D possibly being TRBD1 (5 bases). Germline V gene lookup returns CDR1 LNHDA and CDR2 SQIVND (reference sequence). V lost 2 bases, J lost 5 bases, and 12 bases lay in between. The CDR3 loop spans 15 amino acids. This chain's CDR3 is CASSIIEGDTGELFF. The CDR3 DNA reads as TGTGCCAGTAGTATAATAGAAGGGGATACCGGGGAGCTGTTTTTT.

The chain combines TRBV5-6 with TRBJ2-1; TRBD2 matches at 10 bases. From germline, CDR1 is SGHDT and CDR2 YYEEEE. Trimming removed 2 bases from V and 5 bases from J; junction bases left unmatched: 13. This CDR3 has 18 residues. CDR3 in DNA: TGTGCCAGCAGCTTAGAACACGGAAGGACTAGCGGACACAATGAGCAGTTCTTC. Translating it yields CASSLEHGRTSGHNEQFF.

The table lists this clone with a few counts. The genes are TRBV2 and TRBJ2-7, with D possibly matching TRBD1 (5 bases). The CDR3 is 14 residues long. Germline values: CDR1 SNHLY, CDR2 FYNNEI. The V end lost 4 bases, the J end lost 1 base, and 11 bases lay between the germline ends. The CDR3 bases are TGTGCCAGCAGTGCCCAGGGCGCTTCCTACGAGCAGTACTTC. Translation: CASSAQGASYEQYF.

The CDR3 nucleotides read TGTGCCAGCAGCTCGCTGAGTGCTGGAGGCGAGCAGTACTTC. Translating gives CASSSLSAGGEQYF. The chain uses TRBV13 and TRBJ2-7, with D possibly TRBD2 on 5 matching bases. CDR1 and CDR2 from the germline V gene are PRHDT and FYEKMQ (reference sequence). V was cut by 4 bases and J by 6 bases, with 16 bases left in between. The CDR3 has 14 amino acids.

The chain joins TRBV3-1 (or the pseudogene TRBV3-2) to TRBJ2-2; tentatively, D is TRBD2 (6 bases). This CDR3 is 14 amino acids long. Germline CDR1 LGHDT, CDR2 YNNKEL (reference sequence). V gave up 3 bases and J gave up 4 bases, with 9 bases separating them. The CDR3 DNA reads as TGTGCCAGCAGCCATCGGGGGAGCACCGGGGAGCTGTTTTTT. It specifies CASSHRGSTGELFF.

Only one count was recorded for this clone. The chain is built from TRBV28 and TRBJ1-2, with 8 bases that match TRBD1. The CDR3 is 16 amino acids. J was trimmed by 2 bases and V by 4 bases; bases with no gene match: 9. Germline lookup yields CDR1 MDHEN and CDR2 SYDVKM. The CDR3 DNA reads TGTGCCAGCAGTTCCGCCGGGACAGGTTCGAACTATGGCTACACCTTC. Protein product: CASSSAGTGSNYGYTF.

This clone turned up a few times. The genes are TRBV19 and TRBJ2-7, with 11 bases identical to TRBD1. The V gene's germline CDR1 is LNHDA and CDR2 SQIVND (reference sequence). The length of the CDR3 is 15 residues. V trimming: 5 bases; J trimming: 2 bases; junction bases outside the gene matches: 5. The CDR3 is CASSLGQGATYEQYF. The CDR3 nucleotides read TGTGCCAGTAGTCTCGGACAGGGGGCGACCTACGAGCAGTACTTC.

The rearrangement uses TRBV24-1 and TRBJ2-1, with TRBD2 identical over 13 bases. V shed 10 bases, J shed 10 bases, and the junction held 12 bases outside the gene matches. The CDR3 contains 15 residues. Germline V lookup: CDR1 KGHDR, CDR2 SFDVKD. CDR3 nucleotide sequence: TGTGCCACTTCGGGACTAGCGGGACCAGCTCCCGAGCAGTTCTTC. Protein sequence: CATSGLAGPAPEQFF.

The gene calls are TRBV19 and TRBJ1-5; 8 bases fit TRBD1. The length of the CDR3 is 18 residues. Germline CDR1 and CDR2: LNHDA and SQIVND (reference sequence). V was pared by 6 bases and J by 0 bases, with 13 bases of the junction left unmatched. This CDR3 reads CASRPAPPQGASNQPQHF. Here the CDR3 DNA reads TGTGCCAGTAGGCCCGCTCCACCCCAGGGGGCTAGCAATCAGCCCCAGCATTTT. Looking up the rest from reference TRBV19 and TRBJ1-5 gives the full variable domain: DGGITQSPKYLFRKEGQNVTLSCEQNLNHDAMYWYRQDPGQGLRLIYYSQIVNDFQKGDIAEGYSVSREKKESFPLTVTSAQKNPTAFYLCASRPAPPQGASNQPQHFGDGTRLSIL.

This sequence joins TRBV3-1 (or the pseudogene TRBV3-2) and TRBJ2-1; the match to TRBD2 covers 7 bases. CDR1 is LGHDT and CDR2 is YNNKEL in the germline V gene (reference sequence). This CDR3 has 16 residues. Unmatched junction bases numbered 9, after V lost 0 bases and J lost 7 bases. The CDR3 reads CASSQDSSGVANEQFF. The DNA of the CDR3 is TGTGCCAGCAGCCAAGATTCCAGCGGGGTAGCTAATGAGCAGTTCTTC.

The chain joins TRBV10-2 to TRBJ1-5; a possible D gene is TRBD1 (6 bases). V was clipped by 6 bases and J by 2 bases, with 11 bases between them. Per germline, CDR1 WSHSY and CDR2 SAAADI. The CDR3 totals 14 residues. CDR3 protein: CASRAGAGNQPQHF. The DNA of the CDR3 is TGCGCCAGCAGGGCGGGGGCCGGCAATCAGCCCCAGCATTTT.

The CDR3 reads CASSPQGGGDTQYF. CDR3 nucleotide sequence: TGTGCCAGCAGCCCCCAGGGGGGTGGGGATACGCAGTATTTT. The chain employs TRBV11-2 and TRBJ2-3; possible D gene TRBD1, 7 bases. This CDR3 spans 14 amino acids. Deletions cut 5 bases from V and 6 bases from J, with 15 bases between. CDR1 and CDR2 from the germline V gene are SGHAT and FQNNGV.